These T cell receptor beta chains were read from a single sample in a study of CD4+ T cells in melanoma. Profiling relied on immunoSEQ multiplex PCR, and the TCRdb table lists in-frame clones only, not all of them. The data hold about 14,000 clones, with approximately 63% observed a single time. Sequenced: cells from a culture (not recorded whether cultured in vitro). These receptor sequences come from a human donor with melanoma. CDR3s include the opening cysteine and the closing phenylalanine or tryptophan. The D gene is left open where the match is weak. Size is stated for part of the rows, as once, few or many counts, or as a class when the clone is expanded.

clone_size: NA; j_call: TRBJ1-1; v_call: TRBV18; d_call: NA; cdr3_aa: CASSRDEGTPAFF; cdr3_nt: TGTGCCAGCTCCCGTGACGAAGGGACACCAGCTTTCTTT
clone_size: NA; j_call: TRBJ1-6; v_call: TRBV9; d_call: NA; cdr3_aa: CASSVTSLGSPLHF; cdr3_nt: TGTGCCAGCAGCGTGACTTCCCTTGGGTCACCCCTCCACTTT
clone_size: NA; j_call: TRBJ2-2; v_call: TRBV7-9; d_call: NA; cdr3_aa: CASSLDVNAHGELFF; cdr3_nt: TGTGCCAGCAGCTTAGACGTTAACGCCCACGGGGAGCTGTTTTTT
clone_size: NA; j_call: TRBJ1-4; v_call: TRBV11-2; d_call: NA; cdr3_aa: CASSPGTISEKLFF; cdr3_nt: TGTGCCAGCAGCCCTGGGACAATAAGTGAAAAACTGTTTTTT
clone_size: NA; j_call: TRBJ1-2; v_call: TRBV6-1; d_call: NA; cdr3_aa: CASSEFSRGVYGYTF; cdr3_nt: TGTGCCAGCAGTGAATTCTCTCGGGGTGTCTATGGCTACACCTTC
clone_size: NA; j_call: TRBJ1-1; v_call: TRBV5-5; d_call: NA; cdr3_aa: CASSWETAYGEAFF; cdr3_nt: TGTGCCAGCAGCTGGGAGACAGCATATGGTGAAGCTTTCTTT
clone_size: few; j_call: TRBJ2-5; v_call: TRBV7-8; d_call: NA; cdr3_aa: CASREDRLLRGETQYF; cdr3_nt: TGTGCCAGCCGAGAGGATAGACTACTGAGGGGAGAGACCCAGTACTTC
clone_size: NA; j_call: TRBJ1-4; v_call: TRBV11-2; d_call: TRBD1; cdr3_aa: CASSLVTGGGEKLFF; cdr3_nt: TGTGCCAGCAGCTTAGTGACAGGGGGCGGCGAAAAACTGTTTTTT
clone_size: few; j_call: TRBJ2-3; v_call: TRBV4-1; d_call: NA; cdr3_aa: CASSQVVVDTQYF; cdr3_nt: TGCGCCAGCAGCCAAGTGGTAGTGGATACGCAGTATTTT
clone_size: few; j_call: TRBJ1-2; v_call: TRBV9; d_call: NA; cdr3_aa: CASSHYYGYTF; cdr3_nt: TGTGCCAGCAGCCACTACTATGGCTACACCTTC
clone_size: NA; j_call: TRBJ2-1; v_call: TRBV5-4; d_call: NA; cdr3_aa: CASSLGGTFPGPNNEQFF; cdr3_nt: TGTGCCAGCAGCTTGGGGGGGACCTTCCCCGGCCCGAACAATGAGCAGTTCTTC
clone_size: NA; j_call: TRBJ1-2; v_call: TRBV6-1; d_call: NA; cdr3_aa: CASSEAAAFYGYTF; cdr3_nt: TGTGCCAGCAGTGAAGCGGCAGCCTTCTATGGCTACACCTTC
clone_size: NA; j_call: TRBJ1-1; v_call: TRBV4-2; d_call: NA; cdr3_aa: CASSRNGGPEAFF; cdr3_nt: TGTGCCAGCAGCCGAAATGGGGGACCTGAAGCTTTCTTT
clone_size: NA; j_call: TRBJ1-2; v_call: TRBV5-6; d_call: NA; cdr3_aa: CASSLVGRSYTF; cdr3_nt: TGTGCCAGCAGCTTGGTGGGAAGAAGCTACACCTTC
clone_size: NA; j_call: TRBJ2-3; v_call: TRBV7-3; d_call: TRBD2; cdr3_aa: CASSPTSGGADTQYF; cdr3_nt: TGTGCCAGCAGCCCGACTAGCGGGGGGGCAGATACGCAGTATTTT
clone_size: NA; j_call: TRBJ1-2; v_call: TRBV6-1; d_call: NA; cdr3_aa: CASSLRYGYTF; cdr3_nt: TGTGCCAGCAGTCTCCGCTATGGCTACACCTTC